The 18 T cell receptor beta chains in this list originate from one sample, sequenced in a study of OX40 agonist ivuxolimab in advanced cancers. Assay: immunoSEQ multiplex PCR; the TCRdb copy retains only in-frame clones and omits some. The data show 75,000 to 80,000 clones, with about 87% seen just once and around 7.2% held by the top ten. The sample here was CD4+ or CD8+ T cells sorted from blood, taken in a trial of the OX40 agonist ivuxolimab. Receptor source: an adult with an advanced solid tumor such as melanoma, head and neck, liver or kidney cancer.

V and J are TRBV5-6 and TRBJ2-1; D unclear. The ends were cut back, 5 bases at V and 0 bases at J, with 12 bases in the middle. Per the germline V gene, CDR1 is SGHDT and CDR2 is YYEEEE. The CDR3 is 15 amino acids. CDR3 amino acids: CASSPTPSSYNEQFF. CDR3 bases: TGTGCCAGCAGTCCCACCCCGAGCTCCTACAATGAGCAGTTCTTC.

The CDR3 coding sequence is TGCGCCAGCAGCTTGTCTTTGCGGAGCTCCTACGAGCAGTACTTC. It is translated as CASSLSLRSSYEQYF. The V call is TRBV5-1, the J call TRBJ2-7, with D unclear. From germline, CDR1 is SGHRS and CDR2 YFSETQ. Trimming stripped 1 base from V and 0 bases from J, with 11 bases between. The CDR3 length is 15 residues.

The rearrangement joins TRBV21-1 to TRBJ1-1. TRBV21-1 is reported as a pseudogene. This CDR3 comprises 8 residues. The CDR3 bases are TGTGCCAGCCGGAGTACTTTCTTT. This sequence encodes CASRSTFF.

The chain is built from TRBV11-2 and TRBJ1-1, with 8 bases matching TRBD1. CDR1 SGHAT and CDR2 FQNNGV come from the germline V gene. This CDR3 spans 15 amino acids. V dropped 6 bases and J dropped 7; count of bases not matched to a gene: 13. CDR3 sequence reads: CASSFIGQGFSEAFF. The CDR3 coding sequence is TGTGCCAGCAGTTTCATTGGACAGGGATTCAGTGAAGCTTTCTTT.

The chain links TRBV4-3 to TRBJ2-7; 9 bases are shared with TRBD1. Germline assignment: CDR1 LGHNA and CDR2 YSLEER. The CDR3 sequence is 17 residues long. V lost 5 bases and J lost 6; bases outside the gene matches: 17. The CDR3 sequence: CASSYSYTGGRITEQYF. The CDR3 DNA reads TGCGCCAGCAGCTACAGTTACACAGGGGGCCGGATTACCGAGCAGTACTTC.

The chain combines TRBV6-5 with TRBJ1-6; 8 bases line up with TRBD1. The CDR3 contains 13 residues. Per the germline V gene, CDR1 is MNHEY and CDR2 is SVGAGI. The J segment lost 7 bases and the V segment lost 4 bases, leaving 0 bases of the junction unmatched. The CDR3 loop reads CASSWDRNSPLHF. CDR3 DNA sequence: TGTGCCAGCAGTTGGGACAGGAATTCACCCCTCCACTTT.

V is TRBV6-6 and J is TRBJ1-5; 9 nucleotides align to TRBD1. Germline CDR1 and CDR2: MNHNY and SVGAGI (reference sequence). With 2 bases clipped from V and 6 bases from J, the junction kept 5 bases outside the gene matches. This CDR3 comprises 15 residues. CDR3 DNA sequence: TGTGCCAGCAGTTACATAGGACAGGGGATTCAGCCCCAGCATTTT. This codes for CASSYIGQGIQPQHF.

As to this clone: This specimen includes other DNA sequences encoding the same CDR3. This sequence joins TRBV6-6 and TRBJ1-1; the D is unclear. CDR3 length: 14 residues. Germline V CDR1 and CDR2: MNHNY, SVGAGI (reference sequence). Trimming removed 0 bases at V and 2 bases at J, with 7 bases between. The CDR3 protein is CASSYSGLNTEAFF. Written as DNA, the CDR3 is TGTGCCAGCAGTTACTCGGGTTTAAACACTGAAGCTTTCTTT.

This clone occurred once. This sequence joins TRBV29-1 and TRBJ2-2; 7 nucleotides line up with TRBD1. The CDR3 loop spans 13 amino acids. Per germline, CDR1 SQVTM and CDR2 ANQGSEA. V shed 4 bases, J shed 9 bases, and the junction held 8 bases outside the gene matches. DNA of the CDR3: TGCAGCGTTGCCGGGACAGCTAGGTGGGAGCTGTTTTTT. This translates into CSVAGTARWELFF.

The chain carries TRBV4-2 and TRBJ2-7; tentatively, D is TRBD1 (5 bases). The CDR3 consists of 15 residues. Germline V lookup: CDR1 LGHNA, CDR2 YNFKEQ. V was clipped by 5 bases and J by 6 bases, with 20 bases between them. The CDR3 DNA reads TGTGCCAGCAGCATCCGTGCAGGGCCGATGATCGAGCAGTACTTC. It specifies CASSIRAGPMIEQYF.

The genes are TRBV6-6 and TRBJ2-7, with no clear D. CDR3 length: 15 residues. Trimming took 0 bases from V and 0 from J, leaving 9 bases between them. The germline gives CDR1 MNHNY, CDR2 SVGAGI (reference sequence). In nucleotides, the CDR3 is TGTGCCAGCAGTTACTCAAGAGGCCTCTCCTACGAGCAGTACTTC. Amino acid sequence: CASSYSRGLSYEQYF.

The chain links TRBV5-1 to TRBJ2-7; 7 bases agree with TRBD2. With 4 bases clipped from V and 7 bases from J, the junction kept 17 bases outside the gene matches. The CDR3 runs 16 residues. CDR1 and CDR2 (germline): SGHRS, YFSETQ. This CDR3 reads CASSPSVRGSSGEQYF. Written as DNA, the CDR3 is TGCGCCAGCAGCCCGAGCGTGCGGGGGTCCTCGGGTGAGCAGTACTTC.

The V call is TRBV2, the J call TRBJ1-1; D uncertain. CDR3 length: 13 amino acids. CDR1 is SNHLY, CDR2 FYNNEI, per germline. V was cut by 6 bases and J by 1 base, with 9 bases left in between. The CDR3 DNA reads as TGTGCCAGCAGAGTTGAAAGGAACACTGAAGCTTTCTTT. Amino acids: CASRVERNTEAFF.

V is TRBV6-1 and J is TRBJ1-6; no clear D. V lost 3 bases, J lost 2 bases, and 5 bases lay in between. This CDR3 contains 14 residues. Germline assignment: CDR1 MNHNS and CDR2 SASEGT. CDR3: CASSDNPYNSPLHF. CDR3 coding DNA: TGTGCCAGCAGTGACAACCCCTATAATTCACCCCTCCACTTT.

The chain couples TRBV30 to TRBJ2-5; D is uncertain. Germline CDR1 and CDR2: GTSNPN and SVGIG (reference sequence). V was cut by 8 bases and J by 4 bases, with 17 bases left in between. This CDR3 has 13 residues. The CDR3 coding sequence is TGTGCCGGTTGTCGACGGCCGGGAGAGACCCAGTACTTC. It codes for CAGCRRPGETQYF.

The chain has TRBV30 and TRBJ2-7; D unclear. The V end lost 2 bases, the J end lost 2 bases, and 10 bases lay between the germline ends. The CDR3 extends over 13 amino acids. The germline gives CDR1 GTSNPN, CDR2 SVGIG (reference sequence). CDR3 region: CAWSLDLPYEQYF. DNA of the CDR3: TGTGCCTGGAGTCTGGATCTCCCCTACGAGCAGTACTTC.

The sample holds one count of this clone. The V call is TRBV5-1, the J call TRBJ2-7, with 9 bases lining up with TRBD1. The CDR3 has 16 amino acids. The V segment lost 0 bases and the J segment 7 bases; nucleotides outside the gene matches: 11. The germline V gene encodes CDR1 SGHRS and CDR2 YFSETQ. The CDR3 DNA follows: TGCGCCAGCAGCTTGGTATCGGGACAGGGTTATGCTGAGCAGTACTTC. The encoded protein is CASSLVSGQGYAEQYF.

This chain links TRBV21-1 with TRBJ2-4; TRBD1 is the table's D call and was not checked against the DNA. TRBV21-1 is shown as a pseudogene. The CDR3 has 16 amino acids. This CDR3 is CASIKRVGGPKNIQYF. As DNA, the CDR3 is TGTGCCAGCATTAAAAGGGTAGGGGGACCCAAAAACATTCAGTACTTC.